The 21 T cell receptor beta chains reported below all come from one sample, sequenced in a study of shared clonotypes between healthy human individuals (dated by TCRdb to about 2020). Libraries were constructed by the immunoSEQ multiplex PCR assay. TCRdb mirrors the immuneACCESS table, restricted to in-frame sequences. Some clones are absent from its copies; in checked studies, under half trace to an unresolved V gene, and the reason for the others is unknown. In this sample the table shows millions of clones, roughly 94% of which occur a single time. The top ten hold about 1.1% of the sample. CD8 naive samples were obtained by positive selection for CCR7 among CD45RO-negative cells, yielding a CD45RA+CCR7+ population from which TemRA cells were excluded. The sample was naive CD8+ T cells sorted from blood. The cell subset or site label of this sample denotes: CD45RA+CCR7+. The receptors here all came from a man aged 18 to 29 in good health.

The chain has TRBV5-6 and TRBJ1-2; D not resolved. This CDR3 is 13 amino acids long. Deletions cut 4 bases from V and 4 bases from J, with 11 bases between. Germline V gives CDR1 SGHDT, CDR2 YYEEEE. In nucleotides, the CDR3 is TGTGCCAGCAGCCCGACTGTGATCTATGGCTACACCTTC. Translated: CASSPTVIYGYTF.

The J gene is TRBJ2-1, the V gene TRBV28; D may be TRBD2 (6 bases). The CDR3 contains 15 residues. Trimming removed 5 bases from V and 5 bases from J, with 16 bases in between. The germline V gene has CDR1 MDHEN and CDR2 SYDVKM. The CDR3 here is CASSPAGHWNNEQFF. The CDR3 DNA reads as TGTGCCAGCAGTCCTGCGGGGCATTGGAACAATGAGCAGTTCTTC.

Of note for this clone: The identical CDR3 is also encoded by other nucleotide sequences in the sample. This chain links TRBV27 with TRBJ1-5, with TRBD1 matching over 8 bases. The CDR3 spans 14 residues. CDR1 is MNHEY, CDR2 SMNVEV, per germline (reference sequence). Trimming took 5 bases from V and 6 from J; bases not matched to a gene: 6. CDR3: CASSLQGEGQPQHF. The DNA of the CDR3 is TGTGCCAGCAGTCTACAGGGGGAAGGTCAGCCCCAGCATTTT.

The rearrangement links TRBV15 to TRBJ2-7; D not certain. The CDR3 is made up of 13 amino acids. Trimming pared 6 bases from V and 2 bases from J, leaving 11 bases between. The germline gives CDR1 LNHNV, CDR2 YYDKDF (reference sequence). The CDR3 reads CATSGASTYEQYF. CDR3 in DNA: TGTGCCACCAGTGGAGCGTCAACCTACGAGCAGTACTTC.

V is TRBV9 and J is TRBJ1-1; 7 nucleotides match TRBD1. The CDR3 contains 14 residues. CDR1 and CDR2 from the germline V gene are SGDLS and YYNGEE. Trimming took 2 bases from V and 7 from J; bases not matched to a gene: 8. CDR3 amino acids: CASSVLDRTDEAFF. Written as DNA, the CDR3 is TGTGCCAGCAGCGTTTTGGACAGGACAGATGAAGCTTTCTTT. The full variable domain, rest sourced from reference TRBV9 and TRBJ1-1, is DSGVTQTPKHLITATGQRVTLRCSPRSGDLSVYWYQQSLDQGLQFLIQYYNGEERAKGNILERFSAQQFPDLHSELNLSSLELGDSALYFCASSVLDRTDEAFFGQGTRLTVV.

Comment on this clone: The junction does not match germline at one end; this may be a read error. The chain couples TRBV5-8 to TRBJ2-1, with TRBD2 matching over 8 bases. The CDR3 consists of 12 residues. Germline lookup yields CDR1 SGHTS and CDR2 YDEGEE. Here the CDR3 DNA reads TGTGCCAGCAGCCCGGGGGGCGGGAGGACTCTCTTC. It encodes CASSPGGGRTLF.

The genes are TRBV4-2 and TRBJ2-7, with D unresolved. Trimming left V 3 bases short and J 0 bases short, with 9 bases between. This CDR3 comprises 14 residues. Germline CDR1 reads LGHNA; CDR2 reads YNFKEQ. The CDR3 region is CASSHGTASYEQYF. CDR3 in DNA: TGTGCCAGCAGCCATGGTACAGCCTCCTACGAGCAGTACTTC.

Comment on this clone: At the DNA level, this CDR3 is encoded by other sequences in the same sample as well. The chain is built from TRBV9 and TRBJ2-7; D is perhaps TRBD1 or TRBD2 (5 bases each). Trimming cost V 0 bases and J 7 bases, with 8 bases left between them. Germline CDR1 and CDR2: SGDLS and YYNGEE. This CDR3 comprises 12 residues. CDR3 sequence: CASSVGGGEQYF. The CDR3 DNA sequence: TGTGCCAGCAGCGTAGGGGGCGGGGAGCAGTACTTC.

The genes are TRBV29-1 and TRBJ2-7, with a tentative D call TRBD1 (6 bases). Germline V gene lookup returns CDR1 SQVTM and CDR2 ANQGSEA. V was shortened by 3 bases and J by 4 bases, with 13 bases between the two germline ends. This CDR3 is built from 13 residues. CDR3 protein: CSVEGRGEYEQYF. The CDR3 coding sequence is TGCAGCGTTGAGGGCAGGGGCGAGTACGAGCAGTACTTC.

This clone has a single count. This chain uses TRBV11-1 with TRBJ2-2; D may be TRBD1 or TRBD2 (5 bases each). Trimming cost V 1 base and J 7 bases, with 16 bases left between them. CDR1 and CDR2 from the germline V gene are SGHAT and FQDESV (reference sequence). This CDR3 has 16 residues. CDR3 in amino acids: CASSLVSGHLGGELFF. The CDR3 DNA reads as TGTGCCAGCAGCTTAGTTTCGGGGCACTTGGGCGGGGAGCTGTTTTTT.

The chain links TRBV19 to TRBJ1-2, with 8 bases that match TRBD1. CDR1 is LNHDA and CDR2 is SQIVND in the germline V gene (reference sequence). The CDR3 runs to 14 residues. V lost 5 bases, J lost 5 bases, and 7 bases stayed unmatched. The chain's CDR3 is CASSPAGQEYGYTF. The CDR3 DNA reads as TGTGCCAGTAGTCCGGCGGGACAGGAGTATGGCTACACCTTC.

A remark on this clone: The same CDR3 also results from other DNA sequences found in this sample. This chain uses TRBV19 with TRBJ1-2; TRBD1 is a possible D gene (5 bases). The CDR3 has 11 amino acids. Between the trimmed V and J ends, which lost 4 bases and 5 bases, there was a span of 5 bases. Germline V lookup: CDR1 LNHDA, CDR2 SQIVND (reference sequence). This chain's CDR3 is CASSTGYGYTF. The CDR3 DNA follows: TGTGCCAGTAGTACAGGGTATGGCTACACCTTC.

As to this clone: Other DNA sequences in this sample translate to the same CDR3. The V call is TRBV27, the J call TRBJ2-7; no firm D call. Germline V gene data show CDR1 as MNHEY and CDR2 as SMNVEV (reference sequence). The CDR3 loop spans 12 amino acids. V gave up 3 bases and J gave up 5 bases, with 8 bases separating them. For the CDR3, the DNA is TGTGCCAGCAGTTTTTTAGGTGACGAGCAGTACTTC. Translating it yields CASSFLGDEQYF.

The rearrangement uses TRBV7-9 and TRBJ1-1; 7 bases agree with TRBD1. Losses at the gene ends were 1 base for V and 5 bases for J; bases not matched to a gene: 7. Germline V gene lookup returns CDR1 SEHNR and CDR2 FQNEAQ (reference sequence). This CDR3 comprises 15 residues. The CDR3 here is CASSLGQGEWTEAFF. In DNA, the CDR3 is TGTGCCAGCAGCTTAGGACAGGGAGAATGGACTGAAGCTTTCTTT. Variable domain in full (rest from reference TRBV7-9 and TRBJ1-1): DTGVSQNPRHKITKRGQNVTFRCDPISEHNRLYWYRQTLGQGPEFLTYFQNEAQLEKSRLLSDRFSAERPKGSFSTLEIQRTEQGDSAMYLCASSLGQGEWTEAFFGQGTRLTVV.

CDR3 protein: CASSYATQGIYGYTF. As DNA, the CDR3 is TGTGCCAGCAGCTACGCGACCCAGGGGATCTATGGCTACACCTTC. The chain carries TRBV6-5 and TRBJ1-2; maybe TRBD1 (6 bases). The V and J ends lost 6 bases and 4 bases respectively, with 18 bases between them. Germline CDR1 is MNHEY and CDR2 is SVGAGI. CDR3 length: 15 amino acids.

V usage is TRBV14 and J usage is TRBJ1-1; D remains ambiguous. V lost 3 bases, J lost 6 bases, and 14 bases lay in between. The CDR3 has 14 residues. Per the germline V gene, CDR1 is SGHDN and CDR2 is FVKESK. The CDR3 spells CASSHQPWGAEAFF. CDR3 sequence (DNA): TGTGCCAGCAGCCACCAGCCCTGGGGAGCTGAAGCTTTCTTT.

CDR3: CASAIGVGIYEQYF. CDR3 sequence (DNA): TGTGCCAGCGCCATTGGGGTGGGGATATACGAGCAGTACTTC. The V call is TRBV11-2, the J call TRBJ2-7; no clear D. Germline lookup yields CDR1 SGHAT and CDR2 FQNNGV. There are 14 residues in the CDR3. The V and J ends lost 8 bases and 4 bases respectively, with 18 bases between them.

The rearrangement uses TRBV7-9 and TRBJ2-3; TRBD1 or TRBD2 may be the D gene (5 bases each). This CDR3 region has 15 residues. Germline CDR1 is SEHNR and CDR2 is FQNEAQ (reference sequence). V lost 2 bases and J 6 bases, leaving 15 bases between the germline ends. CDR3 nucleotide sequence: TGTGCCAGCAGCTTAATGCTAGGGGAGACGGATACGCAGTATTTT. This sequence encodes CASSLMLGETDTQYF.

This CDR3 reads CASSQRGAPWEQYF. CDR3 DNA: TGTGCCAGCAGTCAAAGGGGGGCCCCCTGGGAGCAGTACTTC. V gene TRBV6-6 combines with J gene TRBJ2-7; either TRBD1 or TRBD2 may fit D (6 bases each). V was trimmed by 5 bases and J by 7 bases, leaving 18 bases between them. This CDR3 is 14 amino acids long. Germline V CDR1 and CDR2: MNHNY, SVGAGI (reference sequence).

The rearrangement uses TRBV27 and TRBJ1-2, with 7 bases that match TRBD1. Germline V gene data show CDR1 as MNHEY and CDR2 as SMNVEV (reference sequence). This CDR3 region has 14 residues. The ends lost 3 bases at V and 4 bases at J; junction bases unmatched: 5. CDR3 in amino acids: CASSFHGQAYGYTF. The CDR3 DNA reads TGTGCCAGCAGTTTTCATGGACAGGCCTATGGCTACACCTTC.

The chain combines TRBV4-3 with TRBJ2-3; D gene uncertain. V lost 4 bases to trimming and J lost 2 bases, with 10 bases between them. The CDR3 contains 14 residues. The V gene's germline CDR1 is LGHNA and CDR2 YSLEER. The CDR3 nucleotides read TGCGCCAGCAGCCTAAGGCAGGCCACAGATACGCAGTATTTT. This gives the protein CASSLRQATDTQYF.